This TCR beta chain is from a study of post-analysis software for immune sequencing data. Study as a whole: Disease courses included relapsing-remitting, secondary progressive and progressive-relapsing multiple sclerosis. General study findings and limits: Controls' normalized Chao1 diversity significantly exceeded that of multiple sclerosis patients. Five or six TRBV segments, TRBV5-6, TRBV5-1 and TRBV20-1 among them, were found more frequent in patients than controls. F-measure co-clustering was strong for batch-matched samples.

The CDR3 totals 13 residues. Germline V gives CDR1 SQVTM, CDR2 ANQGSEA. V lost 1 base and J 2 bases, leaving 8 bases between the germline ends. Unique molecular identifiers had been added to the TCR beta cDNA libraries. Using its own MiXCR run on the PCR reads, TCRdb lists one record per CDR3 protein. The sample has hundreds of thousands of distinct CDR3 sequences, around 47% seen once. This clonotype appeared a few times. Antigen unknown. The receptor was isolated from a girl aged 10 to 17 with multiple sclerosis. The rearrangement links TRBV29-1 to TRBJ2-5, with no clear D. Specimen: blood. CDR3 amino acids: CSVEGQIQETQYF. In DNA, the CDR3 is TGCAGCGTTGAAGGGCAGATACAAGAGACCCAGTACTTC.